The rows below give T cell receptor beta chains drawn from one sample of a study of blood T cell repertoires in COVID-19. Method: immunoSEQ multiplex PCR; TCRdb's copy keeps in-frame clones and lacks some. The sample shows under 250,000 clones, roughly 85% of them seen only once. The sample comprised peripheral blood. These receptors came from a man aged 50 to 60 with COVID-19, enrolled during active disease. Both conserved end residues are part of each CDR3.

V gene	J gene	CDR3 protein
TRBV19	TRBJ2-1	CASYETGGNNEQFF
TRBV20-1	TRBJ1-2	CSASKRQGVSYGYTF
TRBV3-1/TRBV3-2	TRBJ2-7	CASSLLPQGAYEQYF
TRBV30	TRBJ2-5	CAWSGSFQETQYF
TRBV6-2/TRBV6-3	TRBJ1-3	CASSYEAGLHSGNTIYF
TRBV6-6	TRBJ2-3	CASSPSQTSAKHTDTQYF
TRBV5-1	TRBJ2-3	CASSFRASGGTDTQYF
TRBV3-1/TRBV3-2	TRBJ1-1	CASSHRDRHTEAFF
TRBV4-1	TRBJ1-1	CASSQLWDRGLEMNTEAFF
TRBV28	TRBJ1-3	CASSPGQVDTIYF
TRBV7-9	TRBJ1-2	CASSLDRAGGYTF
TRBV7-3	TRBJ2-3	CASSPLGGGRTDTQYF
TRBV24-1	TRBJ2-1	CATRTGASYNEQFF
TRBV5-1	TRBJ2-7	CASSLAFADYEQYF
TRBV6-4	TRBJ2-3	CASSESWGRTDTQYF